This T cell receptor beta chain is drawn from a study of T-cell memory formation after mild COVID-19. At the level of the study: Largely, the TCR clusters proved donor specific.

Trimming took 6 bases from V and 8 from J, leaving 13 bases between them. The V gene's germline CDR1 is KGHDR and CDR2 SFDVKD. This CDR3 region has 13 residues. Study conclusions and caveats: Later expanders leaned toward CD4+, whereas clones contracting from day 15 to 85 were balanced CD4/CD8.

TCRdb passed the 5' RACE reads through MiXCR, listing each CDR3 protein once. Here the sample spans approximately 240,000 distinct CDR3 sequences, less than 20% being singletons. This clonotype has more than one count but fewer than ten. Its specificity is not known. This TCR was sampled from a man between 18 and 29 years old who had mild COVID-19 (a few samples of this study predate the infection). Cell type and time point are not known. V is TRBV24-1 and J is TRBJ2-1; no definite D call. Sequenced sample: PBMCs or a T cell subset sorted from them (not recorded which). CDR3 coding DNA: TGTGCCACCAGTCGCTCCGGGTTCGATGAGCAGTTCTTC. Translating gives CATSRSGFDEQFF.